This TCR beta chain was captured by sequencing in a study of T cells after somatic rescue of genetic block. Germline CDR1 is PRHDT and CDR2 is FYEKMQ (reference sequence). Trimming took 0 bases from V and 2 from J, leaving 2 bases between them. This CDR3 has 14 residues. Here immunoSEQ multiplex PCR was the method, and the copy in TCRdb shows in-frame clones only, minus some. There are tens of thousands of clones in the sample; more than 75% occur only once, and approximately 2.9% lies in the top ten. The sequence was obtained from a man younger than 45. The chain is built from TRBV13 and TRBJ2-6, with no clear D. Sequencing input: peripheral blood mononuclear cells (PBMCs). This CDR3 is CASSLGAGANVLTF. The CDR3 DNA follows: TGTGCCAGCAGCTTAGGGGCTGGGGCCAACGTCCTGACTTTC.